These T cell receptor beta chains were read from a single sample in a study of OX40 agonist ivuxolimab in advanced cancers. Sequencing was performed with immunoSEQ multiplex PCR; in TCRdb, only in-frame clones are kept and a portion is missing. The data contain about 70,000 clones, just over 85% of them seen just once; the ten biggest clones take up 2.5% to 3.5%. The material sequenced was CD4+ or CD8+ T cells sorted from blood, taken in a trial of the OX40 agonist ivuxolimab. These receptors came from an adult with an advanced solid tumor such as melanoma, head and neck, liver or kidney cancer. Each CDR3 is given with its conserved first and last residue. D genes are given only for firm matches. Expanded clones are given a class, and other clones once, few, many or no size at all.

v_call	d_call	j_call	clone_size	cdr3_nt	cdr3_aa
TRBV5-8	-	TRBJ2-2	-	TGTGCCAGCACATCAATACAGGGCACCGGGGAGCTGTTTTTT	CASTSIQGTGELFF
TRBV10-1	-	TRBJ1-1	-	TGCGCCAGCAGTCCGAGGGTTGAAACTGAAGCTTTCTTT	CASSPRVETEAFF
TRBV6-6	TRBD2	TRBJ2-1	-	TGTGCCAGCAGCGGGACTAGCGGGAGGAATGAGCAGTTCTTC	CASSGTSGRNEQFF
TRBV7-7	-	TRBJ2-5	-	TGTGCTAGCAGCTTAGTATCCGGCTATCAAGAGACCCAGTACTTC	CASSLVSGYQETQYF
TRBV5-4	-	TRBJ1-4	-	TGTGCCAGCAGCTTGGCAGGCTTGGGACTGTTTTTT	CASSLAGLGLFF
TRBV27	-	TRBJ2-7	-	TGTGCCAGCAGTCCCCTTGACAGGATTTCCTACGAGCAGTACTTC	CASSPLDRISYEQYF
TRBV28	-	TRBJ1-5	few	TGTGCCAGCAGTTTACTGAATCAGCCCCAGCATTTT	CASSLLNQPQHF
TRBV4-2	TRBD2	TRBJ2-2	-	TGTGCCAGCAGCCAAGATCGGGGGGCCGGGGAGCTGTTTTTT	CASSQDRGAGELFF
TRBV19	TRBD1	TRBJ2-5	-	TGTGCCAGTAGTTTAGACAGGGGACAAGAGACCCAGTACTTC	CASSLDRGQETQYF
TRBV7-9	-	TRBJ2-3	few	TGTGCCAGCAGCCCTCGGGGGCCAGATACGCAGTATTTT	CASSPRGPDTQYF
TRBV10-2	-	TRBJ1-5	-	TGCGCCAGCAGTGAGTCGAGGGATCAGCCCCAGCATTTT	CASSESRDQPQHF
TRBV28	-	TRBJ1-2	few	TGTGCCAGCGGGACGTTCTATGGCTACACCTTC	CASGTFYGYTF
TRBV29-1	-	TRBJ1-1	few	TGCAGCGTTGGCACAGCCATGAACACTGAAGCTTTCTTT	CSVGTAMNTEAFF
TRBV5-4	-	TRBJ2-7	-	TGTGCCAGCAGCTTGTCCCAGGGTTCCTACGAGCAGTACTTC	CASSLSQGSYEQYF
TRBV6-5	-	TRBJ1-5	-	TGTGCCAGCAGTATCTTCCCGGGAGCTAATCAGCCCCAGCATTTT	CASSIFPGANQPQHF
TRBV7-6	-	TRBJ2-3	-	TGTGCCAGCAGCTTAGTCGCTGGCACAGATACGCAGTATTTT	CASSLVAGTDTQYF
TRBV2	-	TRBJ1-4	-	TGTGCCAGCAGCAGAGGGCTCGGGACTAGGGAAAAACTGTTTTTT	CASSRGLGTREKLFF
TRBV11-2	-	TRBJ2-5	-	TGTGCCAGCAGCTTAGGGGGTGCCAAAGAGACCCAGTACTTC	CASSLGGAKETQYF
TRBV6-5	TRBD2	TRBJ2-5	-	TGTGCCAGCAAAGAAGGCGGGAGTGGCGTAGAGACCCAGTACTTC	CASKEGGSGVETQYF
TRBV6-5	TRBD1	TRBJ1-1	-	TGTGCCAGCAGTTACTCTGGGCTCTCACAGGGGGTCGGGGCTTTCTTT	CASSYSGLSQGVGAFF
TRBV7-9	TRBD1	TRBJ1-1	-	TGTGCCAGCAGCTCAGCAAGGAGGGGGCGAATGAACACTGAAGCTTTCTTT	CASSSARRGRMNTEAFF
TRBV5-1	-	TRBJ2-2	-	TGCGCCAGCAGCACGGACGTCACCGGGGAGCTGTTTTTT	CASSTDVTGELFF
TRBV30	-	TRBJ1-6	once	TGTGCCTGGAGTGTACAGTTTGTCAGCTCCTATAATTCACCCCTCCACTTT	CAWSVQFVSSYNSPLHF
TRBV11-2	-	TRBJ2-4	-	TGTGCCAGCAGCCCCGGGGGCATTCAGTACTTC	CASSPGGIQYF
TRBV28	TRBD1	TRBJ2-7	-	TGTGCCAGCAGCCGCGGACAGGGTACCTACGAGCAGTACTTC	CASSRGQGTYEQYF
TRBV19	TRBD2	TRBJ2-3	-	TGTGCCAGTAGTATAGATGGGCGGGAGAGGCATACGCAGTATTTT	CASSIDGRERHTQYF
TRBV2	-	TRBJ2-7	once	TGTGCCAGCAGTGAAGCGGAGGTCCGCAACGAGCAGTACTTC	CASSEAEVRNEQYF
TRBV18	-	TRBJ2-1	-	TGTGCCAGCTCATCCAATTTGAGGGCCTTCTACAATGAGCAGTTCTTC	CASSSNLRAFYNEQFF